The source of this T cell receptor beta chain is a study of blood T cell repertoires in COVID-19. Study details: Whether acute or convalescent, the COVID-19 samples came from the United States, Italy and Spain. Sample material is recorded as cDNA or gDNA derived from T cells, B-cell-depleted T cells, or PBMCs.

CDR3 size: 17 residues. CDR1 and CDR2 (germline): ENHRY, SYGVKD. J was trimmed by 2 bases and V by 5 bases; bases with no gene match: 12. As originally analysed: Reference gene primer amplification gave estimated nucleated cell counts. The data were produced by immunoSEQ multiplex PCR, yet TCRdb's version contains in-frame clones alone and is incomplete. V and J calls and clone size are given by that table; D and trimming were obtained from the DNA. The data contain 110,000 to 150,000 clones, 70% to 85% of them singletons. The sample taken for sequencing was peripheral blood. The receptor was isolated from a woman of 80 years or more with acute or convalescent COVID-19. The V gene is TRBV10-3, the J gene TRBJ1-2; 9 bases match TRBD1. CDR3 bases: TGTGCCATCAGTTCGGGGACAGGGCCAACCTCAAACTATGGCTACACCTTC. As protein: CAISSGTGPTSNYGYTF.